These T cell receptor beta chains were read from a single sample in a study of blood T cells in healthy people across ages. One entry per CDR3 protein, called by TCRdb with MiXCR from the 5' RACE reads. The repertoire has 650,000 to 1,000,000 distinct CDR3 sequences, under 40% of them found once; the top ten carry approximately 12%. The sequenced material came from blood. The source of these receptors is a man between 18 and 35 years old in good health. Both conserved end residues are part of each CDR3. D genes are given only for firm matches. Expanded clones are given a class, and other clones once, few, many or no size at all.

J gene,D gene,V gene,clone size,CDR3 protein,CDR3 DNA
TRBJ2-7,.,TRBV5-1,.,CASSLPGSYNEQYF,TGCGCCAGCAGCTTGCCGGGGTCCTACAATGAGCAGTACTTC
TRBJ2-3,.,TRBV6-1,few,CASSSAVYPDTQYF,TGTGCCAGCAGTTCAGCGGTATACCCAGATACGCAGTATTTT
TRBJ2-2,TRBD1,TRBV9,.,CASAINRDRVFGELFF,TGTGCCAGCGCGATAAACCGGGACAGGGTGTTCGGGGAGCTGTTTTTT
TRBJ2-1,.,TRBV7-6,.,CASSLEVAGREQFF,TGTGCCAGCAGCTTAGAAGTAGCCGGCAGGGAGCAGTTCTTC
TRBJ2-1,TRBD1,TRBV3-1,many,CASSQGGTAVHNEQFF,TGTGCCAGCAGCCAAGGGGGGACAGCCGTACACAATGAGCAGTTCTTC
TRBJ2-1,TRBD1,TRBV6-6,.,CAGSLPGTGRYNEQFF,TGTGCCGGCAGCCTACCCGGGACAGGGCGTTACAATGAGCAGTTCTTC
TRBJ1-4,.,TRBV12-3/TRBV12-4,many,CASSSSEKLFF,TGTGCCAGCAGCTCTAGCGAAAAACTGTTTTTT
TRBJ1-2,.,TRBV19,.,CASSIRHREGVGSYGYTF,TGTGCCAGTAGTATTAGGCACAGGGAAGGGGTCGGCAGCTATGGCTACACCTTC
TRBJ2-6,.,TRBV15,.,CATSSDYNTGANVLTF,TGTGCCACCAGCAGCGATTATAACACTGGGGCCAACGTCCTGACTTTC
TRBJ2-7,.,TRBV12-3/TRBV12-4,.,CASSSTQGGAPYEQYF,TGTGCCAGCAGCTCCACACAGGGGGGGGCCCCCTACGAGCAGTACTTC
TRBJ1-2,.,TRBV7-9,few,CASSLPVQAGYTF,TGTGCCAGCAGCTTACCGGTACAGGCTGGCTACACCTTC
TRBJ2-4,.,TRBV7-2,few,CASSLEFPDRLAKNIQYF,TGTGCCAGCAGCTTAGAGTTTCCGGACAGACTAGCCAAAAACATTCAGTACTTC
TRBJ2-5,.,TRBV27,.,CASSCIATETQYF,TGTGCCAGCAGTTGTATCGCGACGGAGACCCAGTACTTC
TRBJ2-1,.,TRBV12-3/TRBV12-4,many,CASSPGPLYNEQFF,TGTGCCAGCAGCCCGGGACCCCTATACAATGAGCAGTTCTTC
TRBJ1-2,TRBD1,TRBV9,.,CASSVEPWTGPDDYGYTF,TGTGCCAGCAGCGTAGAGCCCTGGACAGGGCCGGATGACTATGGCTACACCTTC
TRBJ2-4,.,TRBV20-1,few,CSARAEGLAKNIQYF,TGCAGTGCTAGAGCTGAGGGGTTAGCCAAAAACATTCAGTACTTC
TRBJ2-7,TRBD2,TRBV29-1,.,CSVRDSGEQFSYEQYF,TGCAGCGTGAGGGATAGCGGGGAGCAATTTAGTTACGAGCAGTACTTC
TRBJ1-1,.,TRBV20-1,.,CSASPRSRGGNTEAFF,TGCAGTGCTAGCCCTCGCAGCAGGGGTGGGAACACTGAAGCTTTCTTT
TRBJ2-7,TRBD2,TRBV12-3/TRBV12-4,.,CASRTSGGAKDEQYF,TGTGCCAGCAGGACTAGCGGGGGGGCTAAGGATGAGCAGTACTTC
TRBJ1-2,TRBD1,TRBV18,.,CASSPSGQTNYGYTF,TGTGCCAGCTCACCATCGGGACAGACTAACTATGGCTACACCTTC
TRBJ2-3,.,TRBV2,.,CASERGPEDTQYF,TGTGCCAGCGAACGCGGACCTGAAGATACGCAGTATTTT
TRBJ1-5,.,TRBV20-1,.,CSAWTVPGDNQPQHF,TGCAGTGCTTGGACAGTACCCGGGGACAATCAGCCCCAGCATTTT
TRBJ2-7,.,TRBV7-9,.,CASSLARGMREQYF,TGTGCCAGCAGCTTAGCTCGGGGAATGAGGGAGCAGTACTTC
TRBJ1-2,.,TRBV4-3,many,CASSPEVTGLYGYTF,TGCGCCAGCAGCCCTGAGGTTACAGGCCTCTATGGCTACACCTTC
TRBJ2-1,.,TRBV6-5,many,CASSPRGYEQFF,TGTGCCAGCAGTCCTAGGGGCTATGAGCAGTTCTTC
TRBJ2-5,.,TRBV21-1,few,CASSKRFSGGLNYQETQYF,TGTGCCAGCAGCAAGAGATTTAGCGGGGGGCTAAATTACCAAGAGACCCAGTACTTC
TRBJ2-5,TRBD2,TRBV12-3/TRBV12-4,.,CASTGTSNEQYF,TGTGCCAGCACCGGGACTAGCAATGAGCAGTACTTC
TRBJ1-2,.,TRBV11-1,.,CASSPGTDHNYGYTF,TGTGCCAGCAGCCCCGGGACGGACCATAACTATGGCTACACCTTC
TRBJ2-5,.,TRBV9,few,CASSVGALNQETQYF,TGTGCCAGCAGCGTAGGGGCCCTAAACCAAGAGACCCAGTACTTC